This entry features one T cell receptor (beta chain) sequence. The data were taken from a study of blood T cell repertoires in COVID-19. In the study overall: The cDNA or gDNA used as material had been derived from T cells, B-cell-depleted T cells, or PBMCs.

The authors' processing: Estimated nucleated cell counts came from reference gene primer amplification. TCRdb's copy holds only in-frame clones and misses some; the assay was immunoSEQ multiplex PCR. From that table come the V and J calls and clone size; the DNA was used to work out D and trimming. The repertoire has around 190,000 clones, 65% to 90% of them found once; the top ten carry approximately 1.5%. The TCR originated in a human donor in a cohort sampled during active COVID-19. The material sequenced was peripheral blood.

CDR3: CASSEGGAGMKQYF. CDR3 nucleotide sequence: TGTGCCAGCAGTGAAGGCGGGGCGGGTATGAAGCAGTACTTC. The chain uses TRBV2 and TRBJ2-7, with a weak D call TRBD2 (6 bases). This CDR3 comprises 14 residues. Germline CDR1 is SNHLY and CDR2 is FYNNEI. V gave up 1 base and J gave up 8 bases, with 15 bases separating them.